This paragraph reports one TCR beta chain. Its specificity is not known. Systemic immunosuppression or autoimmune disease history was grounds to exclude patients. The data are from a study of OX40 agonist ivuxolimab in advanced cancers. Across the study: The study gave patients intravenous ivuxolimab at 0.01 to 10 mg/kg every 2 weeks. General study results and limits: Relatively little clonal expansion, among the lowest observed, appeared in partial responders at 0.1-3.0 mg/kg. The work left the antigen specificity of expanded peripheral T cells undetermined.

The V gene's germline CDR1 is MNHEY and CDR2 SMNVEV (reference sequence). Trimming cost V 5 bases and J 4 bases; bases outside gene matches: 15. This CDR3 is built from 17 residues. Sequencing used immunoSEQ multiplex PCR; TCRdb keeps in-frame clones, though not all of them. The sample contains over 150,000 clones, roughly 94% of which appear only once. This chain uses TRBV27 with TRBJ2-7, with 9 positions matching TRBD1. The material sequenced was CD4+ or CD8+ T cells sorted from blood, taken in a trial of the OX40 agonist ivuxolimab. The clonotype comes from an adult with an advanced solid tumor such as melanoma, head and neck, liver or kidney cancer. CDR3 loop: CASSPLTTWTGEYEQYF. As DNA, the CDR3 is TGTGCCAGCAGTCCACTAACAACTTGGACAGGGGAGTACGAGCAGTACTTC.